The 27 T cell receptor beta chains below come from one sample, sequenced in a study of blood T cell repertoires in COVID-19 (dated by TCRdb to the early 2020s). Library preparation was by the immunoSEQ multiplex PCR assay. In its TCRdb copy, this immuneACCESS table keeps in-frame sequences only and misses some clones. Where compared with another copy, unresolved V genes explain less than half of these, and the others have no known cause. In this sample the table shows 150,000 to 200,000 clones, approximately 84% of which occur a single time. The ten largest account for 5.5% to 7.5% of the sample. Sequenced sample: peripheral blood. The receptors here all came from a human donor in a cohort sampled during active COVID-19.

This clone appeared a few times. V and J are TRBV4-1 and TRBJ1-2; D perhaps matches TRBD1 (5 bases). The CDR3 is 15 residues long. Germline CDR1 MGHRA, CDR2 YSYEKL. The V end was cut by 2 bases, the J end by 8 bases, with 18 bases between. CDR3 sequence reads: CASSQKDTTLGGYTF. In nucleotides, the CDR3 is TGCGCCAGCAGCCAAAAGGACACTACATTAGGGGGCTACACCTTC.

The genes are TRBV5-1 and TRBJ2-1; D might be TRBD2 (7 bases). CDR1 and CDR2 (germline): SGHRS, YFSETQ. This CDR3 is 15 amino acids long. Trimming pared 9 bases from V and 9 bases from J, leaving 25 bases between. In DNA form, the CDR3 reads TGCGCCACGAGCGTGGACCGGGGGGCCTGGGGTGAGCAGTTCTTC. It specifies CATSVDRGAWGEQFF.

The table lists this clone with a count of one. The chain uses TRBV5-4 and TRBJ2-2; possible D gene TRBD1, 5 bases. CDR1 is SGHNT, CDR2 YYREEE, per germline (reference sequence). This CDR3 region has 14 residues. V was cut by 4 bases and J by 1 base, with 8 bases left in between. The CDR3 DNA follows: TGTGCCAGCAGCCTCGGACAGAACACCGGGGAGCTGTTTTTT. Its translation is CASSLGQNTGELFF.

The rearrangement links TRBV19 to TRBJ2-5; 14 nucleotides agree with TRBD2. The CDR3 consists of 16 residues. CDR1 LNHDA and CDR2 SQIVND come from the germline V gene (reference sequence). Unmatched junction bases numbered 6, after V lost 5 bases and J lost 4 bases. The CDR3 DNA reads TGTGCCAGTAGTCCCCGACTAGCGGGGGGGCGAGAGACCCAGTACTTC. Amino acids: CASSPRLAGGRETQYF. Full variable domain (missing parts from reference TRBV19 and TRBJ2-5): DGGITQSPKYLFRKEGQNVTLSCEQNLNHDAMYWYRQDPGQGLRLIYYSQIVNDFQKGDIAEGYSVSREKKESFPLTVTSAQKNPTAFYLCASSPRLAGGRETQYFGPGTRLLVL.

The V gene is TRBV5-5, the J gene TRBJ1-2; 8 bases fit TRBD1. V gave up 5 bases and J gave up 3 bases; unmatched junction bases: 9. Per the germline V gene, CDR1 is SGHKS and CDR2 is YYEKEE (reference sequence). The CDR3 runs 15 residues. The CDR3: CASRWGTGDYYGYTF. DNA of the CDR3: TGTGCCAGCAGGTGGGGGACAGGCGACTACTATGGCTACACCTTC.

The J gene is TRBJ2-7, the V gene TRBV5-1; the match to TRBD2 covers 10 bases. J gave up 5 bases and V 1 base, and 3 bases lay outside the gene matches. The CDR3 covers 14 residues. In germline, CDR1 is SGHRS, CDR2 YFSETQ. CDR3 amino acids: CASSLLAGGNEQYF. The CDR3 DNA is TGCGCCAGCAGCTTGTTAGCGGGGGGCAACGAGCAGTACTTC.

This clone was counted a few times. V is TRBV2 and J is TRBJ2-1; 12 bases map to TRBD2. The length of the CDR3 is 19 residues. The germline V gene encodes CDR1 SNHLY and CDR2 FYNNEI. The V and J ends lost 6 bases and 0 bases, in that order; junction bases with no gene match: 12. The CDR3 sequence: CASRETGLAGPSSYNEQFF. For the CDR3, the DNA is TGTGCCAGCAGGGAAACGGGACTAGCGGGCCCAAGCTCCTACAATGAGCAGTTCTTC.

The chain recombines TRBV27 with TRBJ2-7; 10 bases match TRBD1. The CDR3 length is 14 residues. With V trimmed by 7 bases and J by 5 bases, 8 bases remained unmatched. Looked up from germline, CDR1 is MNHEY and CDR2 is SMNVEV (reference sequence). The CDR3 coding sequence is TGTGCCAGCACCATACGACAGGGGGCGGACGAGCAGTACTTC. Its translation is CASTIRQGADEQYF.

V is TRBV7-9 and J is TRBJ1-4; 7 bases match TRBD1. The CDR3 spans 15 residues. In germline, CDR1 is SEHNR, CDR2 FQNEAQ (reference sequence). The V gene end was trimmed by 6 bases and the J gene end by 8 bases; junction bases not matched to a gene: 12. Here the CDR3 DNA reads TGTGCCAGCAGTCGCTTCCAGGGGGAGTTCGAAAAACTGTTTTTT. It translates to CASSRFQGEFEKLFF.

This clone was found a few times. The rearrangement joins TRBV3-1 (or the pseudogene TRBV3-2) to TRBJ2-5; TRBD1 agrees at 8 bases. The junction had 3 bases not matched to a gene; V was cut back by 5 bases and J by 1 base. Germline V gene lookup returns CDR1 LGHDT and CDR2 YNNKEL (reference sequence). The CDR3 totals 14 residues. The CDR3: CASSLGTGQETQYF. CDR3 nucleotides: TGTGCCAGCAGCTTAGGGACAGGCCAAGAGACCCAGTACTTC.

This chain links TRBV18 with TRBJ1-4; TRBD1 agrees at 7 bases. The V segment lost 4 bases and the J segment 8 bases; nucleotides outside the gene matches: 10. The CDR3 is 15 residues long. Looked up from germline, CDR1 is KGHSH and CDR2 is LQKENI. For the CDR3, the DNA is TGTGCCAGCTCACTCAGACAGGGCTCGGGGGAAAAACTGTTTTTT. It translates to CASSLRQGSGEKLFF. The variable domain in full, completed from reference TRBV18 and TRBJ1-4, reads NAGVMQNPRHLVRRRGQEARLRCSPMKGHSHVYWYRQLPEEGLKFMVYLQKENIIDESGMPKERFSAEFPKEGPSILRIQQVVRGDSAAYFCASSLRQGSGEKLFFGSGTQLSVL.

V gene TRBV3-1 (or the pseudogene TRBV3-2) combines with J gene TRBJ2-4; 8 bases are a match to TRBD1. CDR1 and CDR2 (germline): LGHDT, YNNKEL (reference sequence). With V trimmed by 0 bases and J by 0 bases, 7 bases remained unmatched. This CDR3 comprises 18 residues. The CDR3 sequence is CASSQDQGAGLAKNIQYF. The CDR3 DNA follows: TGTGCCAGCAGCCAAGATCAGGGGGCAGGCCTAGCCAAAAACATTCAGTACTTC.

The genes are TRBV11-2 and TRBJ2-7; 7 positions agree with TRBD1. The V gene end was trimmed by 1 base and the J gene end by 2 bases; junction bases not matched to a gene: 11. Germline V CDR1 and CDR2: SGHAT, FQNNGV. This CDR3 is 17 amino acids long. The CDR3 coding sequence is TGTGCCAGCAGCTTAGCCTCCCGGACAGGCCGGCCCTACGAGCAGTACTTC. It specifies CASSLASRTGRPYEQYF. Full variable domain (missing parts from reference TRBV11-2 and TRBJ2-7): EAGVAQSPRYKIIEKRQSVAFWCNPISGHATLYWYQQILGQGPKLLIQFQNNGVVDDSQLPKDRFSAERLKGVDSTLKIQPAKLEDSAVYLCASSLASRTGRPYEQYFGPGTRLTVT.

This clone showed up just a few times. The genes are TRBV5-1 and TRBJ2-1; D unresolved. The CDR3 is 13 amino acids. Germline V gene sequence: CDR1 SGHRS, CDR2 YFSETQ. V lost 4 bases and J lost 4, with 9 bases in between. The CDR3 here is CASSPLSYNEQFF. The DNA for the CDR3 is TGCGCCAGCAGCCCACTATCTTACAATGAGCAGTTCTTC.

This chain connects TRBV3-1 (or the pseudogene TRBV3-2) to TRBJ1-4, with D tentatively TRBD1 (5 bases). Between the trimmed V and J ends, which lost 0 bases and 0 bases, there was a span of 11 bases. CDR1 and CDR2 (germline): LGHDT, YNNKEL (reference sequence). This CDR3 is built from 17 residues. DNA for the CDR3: TGTGCCAGCAGCCAAGATACGGGGGTTGCAACTAATGAAAAACTGTTTTTT. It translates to CASSQDTGVATNEKLFF.

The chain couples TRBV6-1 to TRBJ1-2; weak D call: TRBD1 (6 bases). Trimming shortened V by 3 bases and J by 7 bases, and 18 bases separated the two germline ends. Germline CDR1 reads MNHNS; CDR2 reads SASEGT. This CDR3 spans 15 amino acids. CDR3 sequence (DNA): TGTGCCAGCAGTGATACCCCGGGGGGGCTGGGTGGCTACACCTTC. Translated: CASSDTPGGLGGYTF.

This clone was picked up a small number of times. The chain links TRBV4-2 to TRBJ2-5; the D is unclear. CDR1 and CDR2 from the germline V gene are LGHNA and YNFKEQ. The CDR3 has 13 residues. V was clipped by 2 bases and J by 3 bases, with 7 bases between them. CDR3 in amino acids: CASSQLDEETQYF. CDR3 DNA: TGTGCCAGCAGCCAACTAGACGAAGAGACCCAGTACTTC.

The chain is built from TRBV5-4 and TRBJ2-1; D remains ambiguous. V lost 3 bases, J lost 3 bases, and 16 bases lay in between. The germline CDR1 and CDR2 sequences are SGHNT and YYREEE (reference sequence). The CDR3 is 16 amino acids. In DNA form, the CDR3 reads TGTGCCAGCAGCTACAACCCCGCACCTGGCTACAATGAGCAGTTCTTC. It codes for CASSYNPAPGYNEQFF.

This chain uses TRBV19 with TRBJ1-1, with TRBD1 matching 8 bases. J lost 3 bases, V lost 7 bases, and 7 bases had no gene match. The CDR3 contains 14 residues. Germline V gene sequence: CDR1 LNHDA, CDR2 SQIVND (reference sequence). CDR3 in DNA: TGTGCCAGTAAGACAGGGGTGGGGTACACTGAAGCTTTCTTT. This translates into CASKTGVGYTEAFF.

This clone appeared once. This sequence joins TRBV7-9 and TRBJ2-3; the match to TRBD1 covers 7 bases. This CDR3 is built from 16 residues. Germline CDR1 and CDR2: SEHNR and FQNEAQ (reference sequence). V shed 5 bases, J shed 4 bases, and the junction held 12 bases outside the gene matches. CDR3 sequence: CASSTGDRALADTQYF. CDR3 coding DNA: TGTGCCAGCAGCACAGGGGACCGCGCGTTAGCAGATACGCAGTATTTT.

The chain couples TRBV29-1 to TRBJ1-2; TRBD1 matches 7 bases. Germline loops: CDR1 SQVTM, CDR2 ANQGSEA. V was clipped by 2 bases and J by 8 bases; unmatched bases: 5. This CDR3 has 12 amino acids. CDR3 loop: CSVERGLEGYTF. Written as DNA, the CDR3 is TGCAGCGTTGAAAGGGGGCTGGAGGGCTACACCTTC.

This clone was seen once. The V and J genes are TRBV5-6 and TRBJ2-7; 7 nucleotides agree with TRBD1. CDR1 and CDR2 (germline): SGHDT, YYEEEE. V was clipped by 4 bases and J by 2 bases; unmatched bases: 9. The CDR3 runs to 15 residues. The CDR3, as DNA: TGTGCCAGCAGCGAGATCCCGGGACAGACCTACGAGCAGTACTTC. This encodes CASSEIPGQTYEQYF.

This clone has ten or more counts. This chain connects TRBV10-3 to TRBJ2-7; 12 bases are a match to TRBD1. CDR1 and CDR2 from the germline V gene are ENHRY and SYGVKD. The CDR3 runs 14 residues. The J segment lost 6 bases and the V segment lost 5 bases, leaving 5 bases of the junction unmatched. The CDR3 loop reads CAISLTGQGAEQYF. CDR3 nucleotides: TGTGCCATCAGTTTGACGGGACAGGGGGCCGAGCAGTACTTC.

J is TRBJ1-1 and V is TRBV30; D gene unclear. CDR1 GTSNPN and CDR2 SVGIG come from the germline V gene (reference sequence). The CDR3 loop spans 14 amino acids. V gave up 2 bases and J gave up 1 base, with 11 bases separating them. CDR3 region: CAWSLFAGNTEAFF. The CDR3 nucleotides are TGTGCCTGGAGTTTATTTGCAGGGAACACTGAAGCTTTCTTT.

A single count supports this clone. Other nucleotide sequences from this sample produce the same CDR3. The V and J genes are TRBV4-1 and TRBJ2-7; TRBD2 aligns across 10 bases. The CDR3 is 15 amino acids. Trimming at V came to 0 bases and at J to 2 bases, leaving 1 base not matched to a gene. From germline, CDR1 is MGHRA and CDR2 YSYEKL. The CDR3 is CASSQELAGTYEQYF. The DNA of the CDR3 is TGCGCCAGCAGCCAAGAACTAGCGGGGACCTACGAGCAGTACTTC.

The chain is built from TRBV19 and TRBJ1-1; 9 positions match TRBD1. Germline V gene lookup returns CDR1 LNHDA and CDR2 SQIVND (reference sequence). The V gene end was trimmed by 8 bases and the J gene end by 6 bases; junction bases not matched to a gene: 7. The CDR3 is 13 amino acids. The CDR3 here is CASAQGALAEAFF. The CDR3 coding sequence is TGTGCCAGTGCACAGGGGGCATTGGCTGAAGCTTTCTTT.

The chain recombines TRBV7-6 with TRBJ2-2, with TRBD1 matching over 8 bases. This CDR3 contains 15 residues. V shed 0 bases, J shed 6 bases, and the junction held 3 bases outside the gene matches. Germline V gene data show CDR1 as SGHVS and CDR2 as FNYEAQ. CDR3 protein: CASSLAGQGSGELFF. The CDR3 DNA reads TGTGCCAGCAGCTTAGCCGGACAGGGCTCCGGGGAGCTGTTTTTT.